Listed below are T cell receptor beta chains from one sample, sequenced in a study of T cells in tuberculosis. Here immunoSEQ multiplex PCR was the method, and the copy in TCRdb shows in-frame clones only, minus some. The repertoire includes 55,000 to 65,000 clones, 81% of them detected once, and around 13% sits in the top ten. The sample was CD1b-GMM tetramer-negative cells sorted from PBMCs. Receptors were obtained from an adult woman with latent tuberculosis. CDR3s include the opening cysteine and the closing phenylalanine or tryptophan. A D gene is named only where the DNA matches it firmly. Clone size is stated in some rows and not others, as once, few, many or a class when expanded.

-	-	TRBV7-8	TRBJ1-1	TGTGCCAGCAGCGTGCAGGCTTTTACTGAAGCTTTCTTT	CASSVQAFTEAFF
-	TRBD2	TRBV27	TRBJ2-1	TGTGCCAGCACTTCCCGGACTAGCGGGAGTAGGTACAATGAGCAGTTCTTC	CASTSRTSGSRYNEQFF
-	-	TRBV20-1	TRBJ2-7	TGCAGTGCTAGATCATCCTACGAGCAGTACTTC	CSARSSYEQYF
-	-	TRBV29-1	TRBJ2-1	TGCAGCGTTGCAAGTGGCCCAGGGGAGCAGTTCTTC	CSVASGPGEQFF
once	-	TRBV28	TRBJ1-2	TGTGCCAGCAGGGCAGGATCCTATGGCTACACCTTC	CASRAGSYGYTF
-	TRBD2	TRBV7-8	TRBJ2-2	TGTGCCAGCAGCTTTCCTAGCGGGAGATTCGACACCGGGGAGCTGTTTTTT	CASSFPSGRFDTGELFF
once	TRBD1	TRBV28	TRBJ2-3	TGTGCCAGCAGTTTAGTCGGGACAGGGACAGATACGCAGTATTTT	CASSLVGTGTDTQYF
once	-	TRBV5-5	TRBJ2-7	TGTGCCAGCAGCTTGGGCGGTAGCTCCTACGAGCAGTACTTC	CASSLGGSSYEQYF
few	TRBD2	TRBV5-5	TRBJ2-3	TGTGCCAGCAGCCTTCGGACTAGCCCCACCACACATACGCAGTATTTT	CASSLRTSPTTHTQYF
once	-	TRBV27	TRBJ2-5	TGTGCCAGCAGTCCCTGGGGCGGCCTGGGGGAGACCCAGTACTTC	CASSPWGGLGETQYF
-	TRBD1	TRBV28	TRBJ1-1	TGTGCCAGCAGTTTGGGGGACAGGCGGGCTTTCTTT	CASSLGDRRAFF
-	TRBD1	TRBV28	TRBJ2-7	TGTGCCAGCAGTTTGAGGGGGCTATCCTACGAGCAGTACTTC	CASSLRGLSYEQYF
-	TRBD1	TRBV2	TRBJ2-2	TGTGCCAGCAAAGGACAGGGGGCCGGGGAGCTGTTTTTT	CASKGQGAGELFF
-	TRBD2	TRBV19	TRBJ2-7	TGTGCCAGTAGTGTTAGCGGGGGGGCCTACGAGCAGTACTTC	CASSVSGGAYEQYF
-	-	TRBV28	TRBJ1-2	TGTGCCAGCAGTGCCCCGGGGGGCCAGAACTATGGCTACACCTTC	CASSAPGGQNYGYTF
-	TRBD2	TRBV6-1	TRBJ2-7	TGTGCCAGCAGTCAGCGGGAGGGCCTGTACGAGCAGTACTTC	CASSQREGLYEQYF
-	-	TRBV9	TRBJ2-5	TGTGCCAGCAGCGTTACGGGGAAAGAGACCCAGTACTTC	CASSVTGKETQYF
-	TRBD1	TRBV6-5	TRBJ2-7	TGTGCCAGCACCCCGGGGACAGGGGGAGTCTACGAGCAGTACTTC	CASTPGTGGVYEQYF
-	TRBD1	TRBV7-8	TRBJ1-2	TGTGCCAGCAGCTTAGCAAAAGGGGGACAGGGATGGGCTAACTATGGCTACACCTTC	CASSLAKGGQGWANYGYTF
-	TRBD1	TRBV7-2	TRBJ1-6	TGTGCCAGCAGCCGGGACAGAAACTATAATTCCCCCCTCCACTTT	CASSRDRNYNSPLHF
-	-	TRBV19	TRBJ1-1	TGTGCCAGTAAGTGGGGAGGCACTGAAGCTTTCTTT	CASKWGGTEAFF
few	TRBD1	TRBV6-1	TRBJ1-4	TGTGCCAGCAGTGAGGGGACAGGGTTGTTTTTT	CASSEGTGLFF
-	TRBD1	TRBV18	TRBJ2-1	TGTGCCAGCTCACCGACAGGGGATGAGCAGTTCTTC	CASSPTGDEQFF
-	-	TRBV16	TRBJ2-7	TGTGCCAGCAGCCAGTTAGACGAGCAGTACTTC	CASSQLDEQYF
-	TRBD1	TRBV11-3	TRBJ2-1	TGTGCCAGCAGCCCTGGGACAGGGAACGGCAATGAGCAGTTCTTC	CASSPGTGNGNEQFF
medium-sized	TRBD1	TRBV2	TRBJ1-4	TGTGCCAGCAGGGAGGGGACAGGGAGTGAAAAACTGTTTTTT	CASREGTGSEKLFF
-	TRBD1	TRBV5-6	TRBJ1-2	TGTGCCAGCAGTTTGGACAGGGAGGGCTACCGTTTC	CASSLDREGYRF
-	TRBD2	TRBV18	TRBJ2-3	TGTGCCAGCTCATCTACTAGCGGGGGCACAGATACGCAGTATTTT	CASSSTSGGTDTQYF
-	TRBD1	TRBV19	TRBJ1-1	TGTGCCAGTAGTTCCGGCAGGGGGGACACTGAAGCTTTCTTT	CASSSGRGDTEAFF
-	-	TRBV28	TRBJ2-7	TGTGCCAGCAGTTTAAATATGCGTTACGAGCAGTACTTC	CASSLNMRYEQYF
-	-	TRBV7-6	TRBJ2-7	TGTGCCAGCAGCTTAGCCTCCAGCTACGAGCAGTACTTC	CASSLASSYEQYF
-	TRBD1	TRBV6-5	TRBJ1-5	TGTGCCAGCAGTGACAGGGGGAGACAGCCCCAGCATTTT	CASSDRGRQPQHF
-	TRBD1	TRBV9	TRBJ2-7	TGTGCCAGCAGCCCTCGGGGACAGTGGGCCTACGAGCAGTACTTC	CASSPRGQWAYEQYF
-	TRBD1	TRBV4-3	TRBJ1-2	TGCGCCAGCAGCCAGGGACAGTCGAACTATGGCTACACCTTC	CASSQGQSNYGYTF
few	TRBD1	TRBV7-3	TRBJ2-7	TGTGCCAGCAGCTTACTACAGGGGGCATCCTACGAGCAGTACTTC	CASSLLQGASYEQYF
-	TRBD2	TRBV19	TRBJ2-5	TGTGCCAGTAGTGTAGCGGGAGGCGGCGAGACCCAGTACTTC	CASSVAGGGETQYF
-	-	TRBV11-2	TRBJ2-5	TGTGCCAGCAGCTCACCAACTGCGTTGGGGCGCCGGGAGACCCAGTACTTC	CASSSPTALGRRETQYF
-	TRBD1	TRBV7-9	TRBJ2-5	TGTGCCAGCAGCCCCGGGGCAGGGGGAGAGACCCAGTACTTC	CASSPGAGGETQYF
-	TRBD1	TRBV4-2	TRBJ2-7	TGTGCCAGCAGCCAAGACTCGACAGGGCTTTCCTACGAGCAGTACTTC	CASSQDSTGLSYEQYF
-	-	TRBV5-1	TRBJ1-1	TGCGCCAGCAGCTCCCTCCTCCTCCGGGACTTAAACACTGAAGCTTTCTTT	CASSSLLLRDLNTEAFF
-	-	TRBV28	TRBJ1-2	TGTGCCAGCAGTACAGGACAGTTATATGGCTACACCTTC	CASSTGQLYGYTF
-	-	TRBV4-3	TRBJ2-7	TGCGCCAGCAGCCAAGCGCAGGTATCCTACGAGCAGTACTTC	CASSQAQVSYEQYF
once	-	TRBV15	TRBJ2-7	TGTGCCACCAGCAGGGACAGCTCCTACGAGCAGTACTTC	CATSRDSSYEQYF
once	-	TRBV5-1	TRBJ2-6	TGCGCCAGCAGCTTGGGGGCGGGCCCCAACGTCCTGACTTTC	CASSLGAGPNVLTF
few	-	TRBV5-4	TRBJ1-2	TGTGCCAGCAGCTCTCCCAGGGTCAGTGGCTACACCTTC	CASSSPRVSGYTF
-	TRBD1	TRBV7-2	TRBJ2-7	TGTGCCAGCAGCTCTGACAGGGGGCAATGGCAGTACTTC	CASSSDRGQWQYF
once	-	TRBV7-9	TRBJ2-2	TGTGCCAGCAGCTTGTCCGAGGCTAAAACCGGGGAGCTGTTTTTT	CASSLSEAKTGELFF
-	TRBD1	TRBV7-9	TRBJ1-3	TGTGCCAGCAGAAAGGACAGGACAGGAAACACCATATATTTT	CASRKDRTGNTIYF